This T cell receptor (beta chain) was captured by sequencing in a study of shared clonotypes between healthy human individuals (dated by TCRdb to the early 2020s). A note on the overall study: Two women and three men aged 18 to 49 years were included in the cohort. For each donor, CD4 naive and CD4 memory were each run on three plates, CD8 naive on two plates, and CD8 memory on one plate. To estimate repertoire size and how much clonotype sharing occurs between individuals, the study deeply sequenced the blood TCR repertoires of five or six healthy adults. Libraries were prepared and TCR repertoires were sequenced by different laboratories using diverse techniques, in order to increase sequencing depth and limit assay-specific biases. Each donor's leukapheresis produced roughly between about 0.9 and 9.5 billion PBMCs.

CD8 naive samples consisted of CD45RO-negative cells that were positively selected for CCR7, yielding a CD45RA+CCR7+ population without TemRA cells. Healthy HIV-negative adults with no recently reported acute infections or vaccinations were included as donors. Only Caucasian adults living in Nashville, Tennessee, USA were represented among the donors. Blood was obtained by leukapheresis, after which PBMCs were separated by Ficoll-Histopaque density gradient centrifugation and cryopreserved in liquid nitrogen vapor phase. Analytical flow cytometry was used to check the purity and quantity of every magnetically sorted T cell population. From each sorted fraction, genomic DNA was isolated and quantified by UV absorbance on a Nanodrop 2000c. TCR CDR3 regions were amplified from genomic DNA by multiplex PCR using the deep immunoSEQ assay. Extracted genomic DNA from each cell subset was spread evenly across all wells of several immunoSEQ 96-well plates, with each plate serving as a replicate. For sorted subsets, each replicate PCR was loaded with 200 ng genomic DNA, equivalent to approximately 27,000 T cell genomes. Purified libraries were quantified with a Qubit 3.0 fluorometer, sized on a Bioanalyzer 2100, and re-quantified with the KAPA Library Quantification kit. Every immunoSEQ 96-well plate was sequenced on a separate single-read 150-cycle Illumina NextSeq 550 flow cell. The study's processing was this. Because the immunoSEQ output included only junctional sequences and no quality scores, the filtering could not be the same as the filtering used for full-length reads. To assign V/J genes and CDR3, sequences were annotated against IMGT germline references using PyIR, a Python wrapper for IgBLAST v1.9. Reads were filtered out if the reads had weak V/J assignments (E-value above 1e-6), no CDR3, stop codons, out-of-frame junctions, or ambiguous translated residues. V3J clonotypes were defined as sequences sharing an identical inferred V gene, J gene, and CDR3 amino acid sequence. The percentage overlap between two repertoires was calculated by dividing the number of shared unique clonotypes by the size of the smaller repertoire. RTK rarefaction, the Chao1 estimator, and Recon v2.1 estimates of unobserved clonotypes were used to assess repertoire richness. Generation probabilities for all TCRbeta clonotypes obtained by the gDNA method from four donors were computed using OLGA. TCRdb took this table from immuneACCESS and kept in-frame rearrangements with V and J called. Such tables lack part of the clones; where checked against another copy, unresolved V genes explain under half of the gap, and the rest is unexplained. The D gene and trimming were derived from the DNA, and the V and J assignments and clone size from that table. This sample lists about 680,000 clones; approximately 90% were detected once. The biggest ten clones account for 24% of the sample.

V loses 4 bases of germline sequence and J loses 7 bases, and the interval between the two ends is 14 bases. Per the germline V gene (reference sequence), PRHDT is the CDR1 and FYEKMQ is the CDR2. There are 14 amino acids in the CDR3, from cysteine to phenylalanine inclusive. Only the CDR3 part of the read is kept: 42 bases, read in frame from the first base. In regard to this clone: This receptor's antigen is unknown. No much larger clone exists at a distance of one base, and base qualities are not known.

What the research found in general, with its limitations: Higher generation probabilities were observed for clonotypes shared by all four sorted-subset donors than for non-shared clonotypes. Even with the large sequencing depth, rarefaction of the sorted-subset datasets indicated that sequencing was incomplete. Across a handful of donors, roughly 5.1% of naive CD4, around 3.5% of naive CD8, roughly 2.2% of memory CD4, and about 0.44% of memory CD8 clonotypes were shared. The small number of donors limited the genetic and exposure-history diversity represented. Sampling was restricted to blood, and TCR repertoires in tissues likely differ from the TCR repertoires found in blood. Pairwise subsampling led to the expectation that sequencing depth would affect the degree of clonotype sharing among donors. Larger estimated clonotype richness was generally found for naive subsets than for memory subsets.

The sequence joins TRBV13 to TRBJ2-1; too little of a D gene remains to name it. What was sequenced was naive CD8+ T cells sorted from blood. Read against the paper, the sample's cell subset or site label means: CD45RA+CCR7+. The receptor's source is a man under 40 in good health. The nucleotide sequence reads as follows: TGTGCCAGCAGCTCCAATAGCTATTTGAATGAGCAGTTCTTC. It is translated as CASSSNSYLNEQFF.